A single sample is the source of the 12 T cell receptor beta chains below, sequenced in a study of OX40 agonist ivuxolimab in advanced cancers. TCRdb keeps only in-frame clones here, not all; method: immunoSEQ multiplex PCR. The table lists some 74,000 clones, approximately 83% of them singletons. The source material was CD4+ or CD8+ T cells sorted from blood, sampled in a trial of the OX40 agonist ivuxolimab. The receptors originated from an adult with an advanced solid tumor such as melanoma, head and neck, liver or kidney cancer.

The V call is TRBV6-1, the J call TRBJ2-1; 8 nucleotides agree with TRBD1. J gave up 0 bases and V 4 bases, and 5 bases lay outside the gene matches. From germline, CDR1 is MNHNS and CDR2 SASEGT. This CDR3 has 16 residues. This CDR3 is CASSGRTGTSYNEQFF. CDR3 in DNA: TGTGCCAGCAGTGGTCGGACAGGGACCTCCTACAATGAGCAGTTCTTC.

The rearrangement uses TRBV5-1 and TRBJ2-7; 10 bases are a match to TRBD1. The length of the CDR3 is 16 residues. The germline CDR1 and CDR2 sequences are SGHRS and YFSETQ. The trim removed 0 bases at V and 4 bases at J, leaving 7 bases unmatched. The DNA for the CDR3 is TGCGCCAGCAGCTTGGCGGCGGGACAGGGGTATTACGAGCAGTACTTC. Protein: CASSLAAGQGYYEQYF.

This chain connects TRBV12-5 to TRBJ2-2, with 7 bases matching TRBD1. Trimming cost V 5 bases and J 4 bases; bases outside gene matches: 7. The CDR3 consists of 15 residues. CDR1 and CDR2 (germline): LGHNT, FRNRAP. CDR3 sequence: CASGLRTGFTGELFF. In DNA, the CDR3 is TGTGCTAGTGGTCTTAGGACAGGTTTCACCGGGGAGCTGTTTTTT.

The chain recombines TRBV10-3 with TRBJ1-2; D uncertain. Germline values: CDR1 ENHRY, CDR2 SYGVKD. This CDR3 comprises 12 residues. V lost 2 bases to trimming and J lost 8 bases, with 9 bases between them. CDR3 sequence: CAISETFAGYTF. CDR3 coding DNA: TGTGCCATCAGTGAGACATTCGCCGGCTACACCTTC.

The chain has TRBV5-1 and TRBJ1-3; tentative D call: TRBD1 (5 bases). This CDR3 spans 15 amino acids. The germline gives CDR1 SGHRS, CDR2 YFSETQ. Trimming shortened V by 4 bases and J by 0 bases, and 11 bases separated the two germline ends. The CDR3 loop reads CASSLTGLSGNTIYF. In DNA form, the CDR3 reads TGCGCCAGCAGCCTTACAGGCCTCTCTGGAAACACCATATATTTT.

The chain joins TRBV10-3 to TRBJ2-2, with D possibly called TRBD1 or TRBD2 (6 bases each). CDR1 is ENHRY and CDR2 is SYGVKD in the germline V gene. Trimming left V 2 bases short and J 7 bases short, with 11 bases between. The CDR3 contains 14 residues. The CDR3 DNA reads TGTGCCATCAGTGAGCTACAGGGAGGCGGGGAGCTGTTTTTT. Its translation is CAISELQGGGELFF.

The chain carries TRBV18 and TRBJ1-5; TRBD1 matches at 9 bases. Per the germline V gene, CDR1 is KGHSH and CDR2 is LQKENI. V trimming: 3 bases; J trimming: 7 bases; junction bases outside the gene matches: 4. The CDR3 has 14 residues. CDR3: CASSPTGGEQPQHF. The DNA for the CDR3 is TGTGCCAGCTCACCGACAGGGGGAGAGCAGCCCCAGCATTTT.

Written as DNA, the CDR3 is TGTGCCAGCAGCTACGGACAGAAGAGGGGCTACACCTTC. The encoded protein is CASSYGQKRGYTF. This chain connects TRBV7-2 to TRBJ1-2; possible D gene TRBD1, 6 bases. CDR1 is SGHTA, CDR2 FQGNSA, per germline. V was trimmed by 4 bases and J by 8 bases, leaving 14 bases between them. CDR3 length: 13 residues.

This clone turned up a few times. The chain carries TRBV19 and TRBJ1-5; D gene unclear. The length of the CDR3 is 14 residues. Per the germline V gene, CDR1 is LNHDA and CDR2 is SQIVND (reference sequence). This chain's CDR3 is CATARVASNQPQHF. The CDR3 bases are TGTGCTACTGCCCGGGTAGCTAGCAATCAGCCCCAGCATTTT.

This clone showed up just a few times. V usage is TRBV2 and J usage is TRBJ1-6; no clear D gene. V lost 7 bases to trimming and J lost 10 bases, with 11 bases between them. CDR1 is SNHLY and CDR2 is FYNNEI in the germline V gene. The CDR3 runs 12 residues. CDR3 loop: CASTDGQSPLHF. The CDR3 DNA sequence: TGTGCCAGCACCGACGGCCAATCACCCCTCCACTTT.

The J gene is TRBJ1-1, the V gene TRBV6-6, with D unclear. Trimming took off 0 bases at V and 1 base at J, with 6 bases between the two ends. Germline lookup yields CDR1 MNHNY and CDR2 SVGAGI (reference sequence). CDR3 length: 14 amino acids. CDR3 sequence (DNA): TGTGCCAGCAGTTACTCACCACGGAACACTGAAGCTTTCTTT. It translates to CASSYSPRNTEAFF.

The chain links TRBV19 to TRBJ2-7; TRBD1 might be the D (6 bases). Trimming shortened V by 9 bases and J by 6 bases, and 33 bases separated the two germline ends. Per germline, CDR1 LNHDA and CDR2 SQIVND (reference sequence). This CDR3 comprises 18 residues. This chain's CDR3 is CASNPSGLPGVGPSEQYF. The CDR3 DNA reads TGTGCCAGCAACCCCTCGGGGCTCCCAGGGGTAGGGCCAAGCGAGCAGTACTTC.